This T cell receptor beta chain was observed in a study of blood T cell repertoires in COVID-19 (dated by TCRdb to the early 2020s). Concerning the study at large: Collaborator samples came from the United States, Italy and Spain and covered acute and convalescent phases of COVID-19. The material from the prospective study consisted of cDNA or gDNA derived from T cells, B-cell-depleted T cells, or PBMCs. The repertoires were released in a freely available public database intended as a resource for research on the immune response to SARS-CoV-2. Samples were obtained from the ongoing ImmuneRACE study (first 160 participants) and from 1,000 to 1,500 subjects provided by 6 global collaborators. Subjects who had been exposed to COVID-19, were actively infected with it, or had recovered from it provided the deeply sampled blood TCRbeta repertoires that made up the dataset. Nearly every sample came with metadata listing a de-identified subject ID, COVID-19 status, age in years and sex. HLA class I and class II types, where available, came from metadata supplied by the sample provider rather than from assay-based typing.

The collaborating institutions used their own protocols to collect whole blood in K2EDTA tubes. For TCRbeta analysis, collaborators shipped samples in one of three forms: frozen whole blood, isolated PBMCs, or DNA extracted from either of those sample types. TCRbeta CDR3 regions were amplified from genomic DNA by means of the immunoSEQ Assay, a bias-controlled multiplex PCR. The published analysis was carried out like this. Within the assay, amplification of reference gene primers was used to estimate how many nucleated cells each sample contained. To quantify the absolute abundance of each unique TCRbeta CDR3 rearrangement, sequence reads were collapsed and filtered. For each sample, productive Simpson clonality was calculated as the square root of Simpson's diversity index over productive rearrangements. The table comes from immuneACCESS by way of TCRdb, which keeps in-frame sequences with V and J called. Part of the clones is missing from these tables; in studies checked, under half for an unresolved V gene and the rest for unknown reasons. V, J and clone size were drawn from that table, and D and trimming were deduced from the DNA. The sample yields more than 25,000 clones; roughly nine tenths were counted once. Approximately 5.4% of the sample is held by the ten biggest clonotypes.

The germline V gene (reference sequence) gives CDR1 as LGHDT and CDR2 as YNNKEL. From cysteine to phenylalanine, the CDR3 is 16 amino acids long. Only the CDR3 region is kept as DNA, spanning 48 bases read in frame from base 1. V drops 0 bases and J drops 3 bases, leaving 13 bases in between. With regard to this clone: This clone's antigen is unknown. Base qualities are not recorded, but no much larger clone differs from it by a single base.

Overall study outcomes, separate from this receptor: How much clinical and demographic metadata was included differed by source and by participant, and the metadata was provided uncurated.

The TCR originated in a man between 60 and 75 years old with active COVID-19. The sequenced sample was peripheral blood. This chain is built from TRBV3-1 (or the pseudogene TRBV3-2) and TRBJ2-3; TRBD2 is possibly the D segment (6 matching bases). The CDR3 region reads CASSQDAGAGTDTQYF. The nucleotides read TGTGCCAGCAGCCAAGATGCGGGCGCGGGGACAGATACGCAGTATTTT.